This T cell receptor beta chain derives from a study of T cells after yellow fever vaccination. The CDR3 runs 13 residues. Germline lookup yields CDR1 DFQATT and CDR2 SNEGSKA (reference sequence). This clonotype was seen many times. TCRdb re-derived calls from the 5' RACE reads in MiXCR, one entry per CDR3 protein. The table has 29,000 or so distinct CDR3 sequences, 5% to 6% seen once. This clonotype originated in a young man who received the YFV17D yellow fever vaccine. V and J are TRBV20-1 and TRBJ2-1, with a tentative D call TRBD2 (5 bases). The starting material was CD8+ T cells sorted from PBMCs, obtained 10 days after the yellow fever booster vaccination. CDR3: CSATGISYNEQFF. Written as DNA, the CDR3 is TGCAGCGCGACGGGAATATCCTACAATGAGCAGTTCTTC.